The 7 T cell receptor beta chains given below trace back to one sample, sequenced in a study of blood T cell repertoires in COVID-19. The method was immunoSEQ multiplex PCR; TCRdb's version includes in-frame clones alone and lacks a portion of them. The sample holds under 150,000 clones, approximately 80% seen once. The sequenced sample consisted of PBMCs or T cells enriched from blood (not recorded which). Source of these receptors: a woman aged 40 to 50 who had recovered from COVID-19.

The V call is TRBV4-1, the J call TRBJ1-4; D gene ambiguous. With 2 bases removed from V and 0 bases from J, the gap between germline ends came to 19 bases. CDR3 length: 19 amino acids. CDR1 is MGHRA, CDR2 YSYEKL, per germline. CDR3 loop: CASSQLPGLRGSTNEKLFF. The CDR3 region has the DNA TGCGCCAGCAGCCAACTACCGGGCCTCAGAGGGTCAACTAATGAAAAACTGTTTTTT.

This chain joins TRBV3-1 (or the pseudogene TRBV3-2) and TRBJ1-4, with D possibly TRBD1 on 5 matching bases. V lost 1 base, J lost 8 bases, and 20 bases lay in between. CDR1 is LGHDT and CDR2 is YNNKEL in the germline V gene (reference sequence). This CDR3 has 17 residues. The CDR3: CASSQGVSGPEGEKLFF. The CDR3 region has the DNA TGTGCCAGCAGCCAAGGGGTATCGGGTCCGGAGGGGGAAAAACTGTTTTTT.

The genes are TRBV12-3 or TRBV12-4 and TRBJ2-7; D unclear. V dropped 4 bases and J dropped 2 bases, with 3 bases sitting between them. The CDR3 totals 11 residues. CDR3 in amino acids: CASSSAYEQYF. CDR3 DNA: TGTGCCAGCAGTTCGGCCTACGAGCAGTACTTC.

This CDR3 is CASSYDRAHGGELFF. The CDR3 region has the DNA TGTGCCAGCAGTTACGACAGGGCTCACGGCGGGGAGCTGTTTTTT. The V call is TRBV6-5, the J call TRBJ2-2, with 7 bases that match TRBD1. Germline V gene sequence: CDR1 MNHEY, CDR2 SVGAGI. The V segment lost 2 bases and the J segment 7 bases; nucleotides outside the gene matches: 7. This CDR3 comprises 15 residues.

The chain uses TRBV12-3 or TRBV12-4 and TRBJ2-7; D may be TRBD2 (7 bases). The CDR3 has 13 amino acids. V shed 6 bases and J shed 6 bases, with 15 bases lying between them. The chain's CDR3 is CASSPGLGGEQYF. CDR3 nucleotides: TGTGCCAGCAGCCCCGGACTAGGGGGCGAGCAGTACTTC.

V is TRBV28 and J is TRBJ1-2; no clear D gene. This CDR3 has 11 residues. CDR1 is MDHEN and CDR2 is SYDVKM in the germline V gene. V was trimmed by 1 base and J by 5 bases, leaving 2 bases between them. The CDR3 nucleotides are TGTGCCAGCAGTTTATTATATGGCTACACCTTC. It specifies CASSLLYGYTF.

The CDR3 DNA reads TGTGCCAGTAGTTTATATGGGCTCGGGGGCTCTGGGGCCAACGTCCTGACTTTC. Protein product: CASSLYGLGGSGANVLTF. This rearrangement joins TRBV19 to TRBJ2-6, with D maybe TRBD2 (6 bases). Trimming left V 5 bases short and J 0 bases short, with 17 bases between. Germline values: CDR1 LNHDA, CDR2 SQIVND (reference sequence). The CDR3 is 18 amino acids.